The present TCR beta chain was sequenced within a study of blood T cell repertoires in COVID-19. The table came from immunoSEQ multiplex PCR; TCRdb's copy has only in-frame clones and leaves some out. Of about 120,000 clones listed, roughly 84% are singletons. Germline V gene data show CDR1 as SNHLY and CDR2 as FYNNEI. V was clipped by 7 bases and J by 3 bases, with 6 bases between them. The CDR3 totals 11 residues. The chain carries TRBV2 and TRBJ2-5; D remains ambiguous. Sequencing was performed on PBMCs or T cells enriched from blood (not recorded which). The sequence was collected from a woman in her thirties who had recovered from COVID-19. CDR3 loop: CASTVKETQYF. CDR3 nucleotides: TGTGCCAGCACCGTAAAAGAGACCCAGTACTTC. The full variable domain, in which reference TRBV2 and TRBJ2-5 provide the parts outside the CDR3, is EPEVTQTPSHQVTQMGQEVILRCVPISNHLYFYWYRQILGQKVEFLVSFYNNEISEKSEIFDDQFSVERPDGSNFTLKIRSTKLEDSAMYFCASTVKETQYFGPGTRLLVL.